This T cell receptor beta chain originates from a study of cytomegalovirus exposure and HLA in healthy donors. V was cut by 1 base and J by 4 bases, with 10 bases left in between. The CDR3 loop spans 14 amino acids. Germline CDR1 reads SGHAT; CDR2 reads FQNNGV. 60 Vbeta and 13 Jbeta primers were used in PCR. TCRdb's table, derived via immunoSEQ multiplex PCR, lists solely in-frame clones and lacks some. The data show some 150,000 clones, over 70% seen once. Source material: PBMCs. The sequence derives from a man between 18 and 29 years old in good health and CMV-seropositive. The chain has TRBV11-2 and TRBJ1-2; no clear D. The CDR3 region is CASSLGVGGYGYTF. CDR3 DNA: TGTGCCAGCAGCTTAGGGGTGGGAGGCTATGGCTACACCTTC.